This TCR beta chain was captured in a study of blood T cell repertoires in COVID-19. V was trimmed by 3 bases and J by 4 bases, leaving 9 bases between them. Germline CDR1 reads SNHLY; CDR2 reads FYNNEI. The CDR3 runs 14 residues. Per the original data handling: Nucleated cell number was recorded as an estimate derived from reference gene primer amplification. Clones were read by immunoSEQ multiplex PCR, and TCRdb kept only the in-frame ones, dropping some. V, J and clone size are those of that table, while D and trimming were read from the DNA. The table records about 170,000 clones, approximately 86% of them present only once.

The gene calls are TRBV2 and TRBJ1-4, with a tentative D call TRBD1 (6 bases). This TCR was recovered from a woman aged 40 to 50 with COVID-19, enrolled during active disease. The sequenced sample was peripheral blood. The DNA of the CDR3 is TGTGCCAGCAGTGACCGGGACAATAATGAAAAACTGTTTTTT. Its translation: CASSDRDNNEKLFF.